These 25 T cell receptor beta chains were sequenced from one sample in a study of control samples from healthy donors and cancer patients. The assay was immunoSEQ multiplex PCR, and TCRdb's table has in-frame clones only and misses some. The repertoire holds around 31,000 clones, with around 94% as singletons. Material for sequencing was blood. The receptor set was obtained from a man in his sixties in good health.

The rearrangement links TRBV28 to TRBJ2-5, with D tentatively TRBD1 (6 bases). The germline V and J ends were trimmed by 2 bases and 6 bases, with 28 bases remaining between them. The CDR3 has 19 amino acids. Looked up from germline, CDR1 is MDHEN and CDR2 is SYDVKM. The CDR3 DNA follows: TGTGCCAGCAGTTTAGGGTTAGGTGGGGGCAGGGGTTGGGTGAAGACCCAGTACTTC. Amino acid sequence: CASSLGLGGGRGWVKTQYF.

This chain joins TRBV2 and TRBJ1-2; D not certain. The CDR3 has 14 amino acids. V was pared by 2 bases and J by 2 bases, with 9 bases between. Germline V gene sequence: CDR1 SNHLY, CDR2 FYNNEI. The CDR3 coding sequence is TGTGCCAGCAGTGAAACTGCAGACAACTATGGCTACACCTTC. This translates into CASSETADNYGYTF.

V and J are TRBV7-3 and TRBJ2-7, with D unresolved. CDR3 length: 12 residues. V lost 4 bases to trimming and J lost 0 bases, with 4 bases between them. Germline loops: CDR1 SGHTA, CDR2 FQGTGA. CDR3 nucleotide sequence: TGTGCCAGCAGCTCCCTCTCCTACGAGCAGTACTTC. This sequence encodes CASSSLSYEQYF.

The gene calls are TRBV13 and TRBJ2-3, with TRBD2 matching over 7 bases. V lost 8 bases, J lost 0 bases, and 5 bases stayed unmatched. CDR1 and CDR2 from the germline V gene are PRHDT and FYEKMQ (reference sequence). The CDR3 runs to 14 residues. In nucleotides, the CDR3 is TGTGCCAGCGGCGGACTAGGTAGCACAGATACGCAGTATTTT. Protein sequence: CASGGLGSTDTQYF.

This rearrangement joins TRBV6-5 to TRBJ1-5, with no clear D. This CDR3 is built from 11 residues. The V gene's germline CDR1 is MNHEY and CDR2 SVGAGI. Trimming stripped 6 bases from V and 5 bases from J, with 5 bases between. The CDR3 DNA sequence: TGTGCCAGCAGCGCCGATCAGCCCCAGCATTTT. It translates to CASSADQPQHF.

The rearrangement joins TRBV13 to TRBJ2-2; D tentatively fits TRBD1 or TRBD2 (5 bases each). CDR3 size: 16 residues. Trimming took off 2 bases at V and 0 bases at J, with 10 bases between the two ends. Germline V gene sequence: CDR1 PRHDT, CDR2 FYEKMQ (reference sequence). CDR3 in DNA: TGTGCCAGCAGCTTAAGGGACCAGGCGAACACCGGGGAGCTGTTTTTT. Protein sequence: CASSLRDQANTGELFF.

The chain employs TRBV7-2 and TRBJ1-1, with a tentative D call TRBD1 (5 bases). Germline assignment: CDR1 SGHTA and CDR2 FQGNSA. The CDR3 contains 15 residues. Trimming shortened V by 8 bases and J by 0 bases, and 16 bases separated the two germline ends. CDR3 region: CASGGRRGMNTEAFF. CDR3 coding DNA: TGTGCCAGCGGTGGGAGGAGGGGAATGAACACTGAAGCTTTCTTT. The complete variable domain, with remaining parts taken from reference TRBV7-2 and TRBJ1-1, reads GAGVSQSPSNKVTEKGKDVELRCDPISGHTALYWYRQSLGQGLEFLIYFQGNSAPDKSGLPSDRFSAERTGGSVSTLTIQRTQQEDSAVYLCASGGRRGMNTEAFFGQGTRLTVV.

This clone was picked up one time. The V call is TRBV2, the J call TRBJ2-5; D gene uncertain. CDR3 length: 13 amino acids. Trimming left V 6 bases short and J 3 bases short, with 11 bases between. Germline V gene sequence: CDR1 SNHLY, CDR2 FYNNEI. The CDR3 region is CASRAYREETQYF. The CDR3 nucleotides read TGTGCCAGCAGGGCCTACAGAGAAGAGACCCAGTACTTC. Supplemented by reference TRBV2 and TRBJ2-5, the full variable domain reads EPEVTQTPSHQVTQMGQEVILRCVPISNHLYFYWYRQILGQKVEFLVSFYNNEISEKSEIFDDQFSVERPDGSNFTLKIRSTKLEDSAMYFCASRAYREETQYFGPGTRLLVL.

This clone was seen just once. The DNA of the CDR3 is TGTGCCAGTAATGGACAGGGGCGGCCTTACTATGGCTACACCTTC. It is translated as CASNGQGRPYYGYTF. The chain has TRBV19 and TRBJ1-2; TRBD1 agrees at 9 bases. The germline gives CDR1 LNHDA, CDR2 SQIVND (reference sequence). This CDR3 contains 15 residues. The V segment lost 7 bases and the J segment 3 bases; nucleotides outside the gene matches: 9.

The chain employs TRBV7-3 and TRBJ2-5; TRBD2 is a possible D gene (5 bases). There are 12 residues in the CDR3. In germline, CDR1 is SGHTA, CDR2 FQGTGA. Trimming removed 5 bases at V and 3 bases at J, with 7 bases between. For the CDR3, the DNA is TGTGCCAGCAGCCTCGGGGAAGAGACCCAGTACTTC. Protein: CASSLGEETQYF.

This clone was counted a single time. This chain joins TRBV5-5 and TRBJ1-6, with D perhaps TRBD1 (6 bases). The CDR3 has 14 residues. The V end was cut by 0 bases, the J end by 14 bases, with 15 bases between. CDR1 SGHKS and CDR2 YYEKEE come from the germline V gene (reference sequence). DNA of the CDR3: TGTGCCAGCAGCTTGGTAGGGGGGCCGGCGGCCCTCCACTTT. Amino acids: CASSLVGGPAALHF.

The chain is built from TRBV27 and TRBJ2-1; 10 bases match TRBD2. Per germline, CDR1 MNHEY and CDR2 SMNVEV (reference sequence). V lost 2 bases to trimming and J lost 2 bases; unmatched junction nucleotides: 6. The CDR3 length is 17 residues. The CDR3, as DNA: TGTGCCAGCAGTTTACCCCTCACTAGCGGGACCTACAATGAGCAGTTCTTC. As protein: CASSLPLTSGTYNEQFF.

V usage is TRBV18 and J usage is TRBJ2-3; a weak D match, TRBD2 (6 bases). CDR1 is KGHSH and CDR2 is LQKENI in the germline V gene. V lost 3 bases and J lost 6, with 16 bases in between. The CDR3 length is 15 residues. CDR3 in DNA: TGTGCCAGCTCACCCTTAGATGGGGGGTTGGATACGCAGTATTTT. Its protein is CASSPLDGGLDTQYF.

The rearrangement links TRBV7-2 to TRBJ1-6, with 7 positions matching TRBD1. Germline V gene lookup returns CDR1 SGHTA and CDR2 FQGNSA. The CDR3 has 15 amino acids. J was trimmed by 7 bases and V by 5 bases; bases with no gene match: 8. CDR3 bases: TGTGCCAGCAGCCCTGGGACAGTCGGGAATTCACCCCTCCACTTT. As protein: CASSPGTVGNSPLHF.

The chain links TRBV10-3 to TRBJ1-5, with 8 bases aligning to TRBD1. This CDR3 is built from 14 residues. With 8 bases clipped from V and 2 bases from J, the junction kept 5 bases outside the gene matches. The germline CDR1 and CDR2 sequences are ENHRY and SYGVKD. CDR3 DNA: TGTGCCATCTTTGACAGGGGCGGCAATCAGCCCCAGCATTTT. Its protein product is CAIFDRGGNQPQHF.

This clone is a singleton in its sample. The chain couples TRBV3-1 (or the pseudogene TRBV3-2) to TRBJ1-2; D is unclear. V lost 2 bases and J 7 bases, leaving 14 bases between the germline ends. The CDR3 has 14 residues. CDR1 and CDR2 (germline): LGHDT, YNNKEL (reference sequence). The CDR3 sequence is CASSQSGERGGYTF. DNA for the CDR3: TGTGCCAGCAGCCAAAGTGGGGAGAGAGGTGGCTACACCTTC.

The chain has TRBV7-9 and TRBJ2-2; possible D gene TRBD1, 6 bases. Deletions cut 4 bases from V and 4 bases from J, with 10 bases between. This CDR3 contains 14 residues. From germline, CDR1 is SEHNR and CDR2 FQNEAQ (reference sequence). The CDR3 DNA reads TGTGCCAGCAGCTCCGGGACACCCACCGGGGAGCTGTTTTTT. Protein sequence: CASSSGTPTGELFF.

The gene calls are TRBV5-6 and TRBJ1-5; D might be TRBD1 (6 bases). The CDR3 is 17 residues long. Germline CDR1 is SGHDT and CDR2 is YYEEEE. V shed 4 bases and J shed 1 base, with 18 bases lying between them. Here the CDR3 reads CASSRRRQVRSNQPQHF. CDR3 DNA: TGTGCCAGCAGCCGCAGGCGACAGGTTAGGAGCAATCAGCCCCAGCATTTT. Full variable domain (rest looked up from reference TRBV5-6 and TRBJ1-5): DAGVTQSPTHLIKTRGQQVTLRCSPKSGHDTVSWYQQALGQGPQFIFQYYEEEERQRGNFPDRFSGHQFPNYSSELNVNALLLGDSALYLCASSRRRQVRSNQPQHFGDGTRLSIL.

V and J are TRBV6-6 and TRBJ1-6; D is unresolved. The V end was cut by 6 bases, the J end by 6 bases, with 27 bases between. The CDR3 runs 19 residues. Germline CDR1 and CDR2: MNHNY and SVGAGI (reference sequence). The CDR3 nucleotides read TGTGCCAGCAGCTACGCATCTTCGGGCAGAGCCGTCGGTAATTCACCCCTCCACTTT. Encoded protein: CASSYASSGRAVGNSPLHF.

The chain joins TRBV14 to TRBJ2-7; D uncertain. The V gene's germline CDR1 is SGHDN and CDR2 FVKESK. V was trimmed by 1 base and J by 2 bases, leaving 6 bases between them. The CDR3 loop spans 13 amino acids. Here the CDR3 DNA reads TGTGCCAGCAGCCAAGGGGCGACCTACGAGCAGTACTTC. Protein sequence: CASSQGATYEQYF.

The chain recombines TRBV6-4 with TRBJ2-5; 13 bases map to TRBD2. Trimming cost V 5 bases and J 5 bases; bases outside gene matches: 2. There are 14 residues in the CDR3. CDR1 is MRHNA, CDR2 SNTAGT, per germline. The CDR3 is CASSPTSGGETQYF. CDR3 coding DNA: TGTGCCAGCAGTCCGACTAGCGGGGGGGAGACCCAGTACTTC.

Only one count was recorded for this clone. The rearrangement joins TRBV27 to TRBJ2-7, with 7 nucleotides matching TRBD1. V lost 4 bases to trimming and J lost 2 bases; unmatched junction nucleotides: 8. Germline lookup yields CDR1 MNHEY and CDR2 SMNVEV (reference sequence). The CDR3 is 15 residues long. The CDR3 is CASSSYRDRAYEQYF. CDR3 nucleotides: TGTGCCAGCAGTTCATACCGGGACAGAGCCTACGAGCAGTACTTC.

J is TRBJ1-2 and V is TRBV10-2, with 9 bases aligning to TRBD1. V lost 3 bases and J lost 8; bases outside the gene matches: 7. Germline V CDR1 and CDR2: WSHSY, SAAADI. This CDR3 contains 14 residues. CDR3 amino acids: CASSESGQGYGYTF. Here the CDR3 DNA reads TGCGCCAGCAGTGAATCGGGACAGGGTTACGGCTACACCTTC.

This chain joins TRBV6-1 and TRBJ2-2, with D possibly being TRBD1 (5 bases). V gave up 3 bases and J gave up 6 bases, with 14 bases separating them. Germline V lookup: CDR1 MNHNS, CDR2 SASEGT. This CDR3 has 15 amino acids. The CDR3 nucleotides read TGTGCCAGCAGTGAGAGCTTTGTGACAGCCGGGGAGCTGTTTTTT. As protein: CASSESFVTAGELFF.

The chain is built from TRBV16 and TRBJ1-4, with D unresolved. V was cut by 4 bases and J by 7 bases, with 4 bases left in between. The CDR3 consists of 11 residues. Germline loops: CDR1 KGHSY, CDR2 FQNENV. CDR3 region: CASSPGEKLFF. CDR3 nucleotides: TGTGCCAGCAGCCCAGGTGAAAAACTGTTTTTT.